This T cell receptor beta chain was documented in a study of blood T cell repertoires in COVID-19. About the study: COVID-19 samples, acute and convalescent, were from the United States, Italy and Spain. PBMCs, B-cell-depleted T cells, or T cells were the source of the cDNA or gDNA that made up the material.

The length of the CDR3 is 17 residues. The V gene's germline CDR1 is SGHNT and CDR2 YENEEA. After removal of 0 bases from V and 5 bases from J, the junction contained 6 bases not matched to a gene. In the original processing: Amplification of reference gene primers was used by the study to estimate nucleated cell counts. Produced via immunoSEQ multiplex PCR; TCRdb's table is partial and in-frame only. V and J calls and clone size follow that table, whereas D and trimming were derived from the DNA. The table shows 260,000 or so clones, with roughly four fifths occurring only once. Sequenced input: peripheral blood. This chain connects TRBV11-3 to TRBJ2-2; 10 positions agree with TRBD1. The receptor comes from a woman between 65 and 79 years old with acute or convalescent COVID-19. The CDR3 sequence: CASSLDSRQGATGELFF. The CDR3 DNA reads as TGTGCCAGCAGCTTAGATTCCCGACAGGGGGCAACCGGGGAGCTGTTTTTT.